This TCR beta chain originates from a study of T cells after yellow fever vaccination. Study-wide background: Fractions of limited cellularity were prepared by means of SMART-Seq v4 Ultra Low Input. Broader study findings: The secondary response was weaker, and its peak arrived faster, on day 5 versus 15.

Conversion of TCR transcripts into cDNA relied on 5'RACE template switching, which added a universal primer site and UMIs. TCRdb used MiXCR to reprocess the 5' RACE reads, holding one entry per CDR3 protein. The table has roughly 70,000 distinct CDR3 sequences, just under 8% seen once. As concerns this clonotype: The target antigen is unknown.

Specimen: CD8+ T cells sorted from PBMCs, collected on the day of the yellow fever booster vaccination. The TCR originated in a man aged 25-40 years who received the YFV17D yellow fever vaccine.

The chain's CDR3 is CASSTDEETQYF. The CDR3 DNA reads TGTGCCAGCAGCACCGACGAGGAGACCCAGTACTTC. This chain links TRBV13 with TRBJ2-5, with D unresolved. The CDR3 is 12 residues long. CDR1 and CDR2 from the germline V gene are PRHDT and FYEKMQ (reference sequence). V was shortened by 5 bases and J by 5 bases, with 9 bases between the two germline ends.